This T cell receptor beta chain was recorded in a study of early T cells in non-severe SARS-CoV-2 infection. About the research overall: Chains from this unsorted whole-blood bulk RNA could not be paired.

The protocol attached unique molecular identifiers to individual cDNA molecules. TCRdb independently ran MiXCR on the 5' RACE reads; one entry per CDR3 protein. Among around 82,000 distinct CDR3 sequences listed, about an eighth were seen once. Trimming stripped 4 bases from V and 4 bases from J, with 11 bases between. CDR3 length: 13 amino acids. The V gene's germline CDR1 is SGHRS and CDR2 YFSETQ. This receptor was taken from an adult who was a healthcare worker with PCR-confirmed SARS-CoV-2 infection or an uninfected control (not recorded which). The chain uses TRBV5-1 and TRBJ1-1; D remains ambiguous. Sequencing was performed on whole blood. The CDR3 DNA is TGCGCCAGCAGCACAGCCCCGGGCACTGAAGCTTTCTTT. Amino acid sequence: CASSTAPGTEAFF. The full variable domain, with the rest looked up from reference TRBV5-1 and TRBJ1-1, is KAGVTQTPRYLIKTRGQQVTLSCSPISGHRSVSWYQQTPGQGLQFLFEYFSETQRNKGNFPGRFSGRQFSNSRSEMNVSTLELGDSALYLCASSTAPGTEAFFGQGTRLTVV.